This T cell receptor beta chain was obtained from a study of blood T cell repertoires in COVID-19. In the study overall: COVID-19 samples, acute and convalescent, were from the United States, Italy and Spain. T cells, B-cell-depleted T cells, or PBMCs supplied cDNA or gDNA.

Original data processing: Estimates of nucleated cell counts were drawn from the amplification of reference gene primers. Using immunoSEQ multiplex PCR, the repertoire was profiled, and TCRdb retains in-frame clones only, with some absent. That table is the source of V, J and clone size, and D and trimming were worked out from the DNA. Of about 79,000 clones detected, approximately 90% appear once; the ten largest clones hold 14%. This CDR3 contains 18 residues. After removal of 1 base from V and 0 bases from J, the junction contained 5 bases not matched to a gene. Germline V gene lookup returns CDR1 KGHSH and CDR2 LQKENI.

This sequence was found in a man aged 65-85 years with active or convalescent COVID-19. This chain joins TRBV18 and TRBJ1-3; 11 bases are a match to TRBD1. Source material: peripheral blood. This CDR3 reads CASSPQAGQGVSGNTIYF. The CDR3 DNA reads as TGTGCCAGCTCACCACAAGCGGGACAGGGGGTCTCTGGAAACACCATATATTTT.